Below are 30 T cell receptor beta chains sequenced from a single sample in a study of CD8 T cells in Susac syndrome. With random hexamers, roughly 0.45 to 1 ug RNA was reverse transcribed. TCRdb re-called the immunoSEQ multiplex PCR reads with MiXCR, one entry per CDR3 protein. Of 200,000 or so distinct CDR3 sequences listed, roughly 95% were seen once; the top ten hold around 0.1%. Sequenced material: CD4+ T cells from PBMCs. Receptor source: a human donor with Susac syndrome.

This chain joins TRBV27 and TRBJ2-3, with D maybe TRBD2 (6 bases). The length of the CDR3 is 15 residues. The V gene lost 4 bases and the J gene lost 1 base, with 12 bases spanning the gap. CDR1 and CDR2 (germline): MNHEY, SMNVEV (reference sequence). The CDR3 loop reads CASSSGRGGTDTQYF. CDR3 sequence (DNA): TGTGCCAGCAGTTCCGGGAGAGGGGGCACAGATACGCAGTATTTT.

The chain links TRBV7-8 to TRBJ2-5, with TRBD1 as a possible D gene (6 bases). The CDR3 runs to 15 residues. Trimming removed 1 base at V and 4 bases at J, with 13 bases between. Germline V gene lookup returns CDR1 SGHVS and CDR2 FQNEAQ. The CDR3 region is CASSLVGARSETQYF. The CDR3 bases are TGTGCCAGCAGCTTAGTGGGGGCGCGGTCAGAGACCCAGTACTTC.

The chain links TRBV7-9 to TRBJ2-7, with unresolved D. Trimming removed 6 bases at V and 2 bases at J, with 20 bases between. The germline V gene has CDR1 SEHNR and CDR2 FQNEAQ (reference sequence). This CDR3 is 16 amino acids long. The CDR3 sequence: CASSSPRNDLAYEQYF. The CDR3, as DNA: TGTGCCAGCAGTAGCCCTAGAAACGACTTGGCCTACGAGCAGTACTTC.

For this clonotype: A read error may produce the germline difference seen at one junction end. The chain is built from TRBV11-2 and TRBJ2-1; 8 bases align to TRBD1. Germline V gives CDR1 SGHAT, CDR2 FQNNGV. The CDR3 spans 15 residues. The CDR3 sequence: CASRLGQGIVNEQFF. In nucleotides, the CDR3 is TGTGCCAGCAGGTTAGGACAGGGAATTGTCAATGAGCAGTTCTTC.

The chain joins TRBV4-3 to TRBJ1-2; D gene unclear. The V end lost 0 bases, the J end lost 4 bases, and 15 bases lay between the germline ends. CDR3 length equals 16 residues. Germline assignment: CDR1 LGHNA and CDR2 YSLEER. CDR3 nucleotide sequence: TGCGCCAGCAGCCAAGATCGCCGGGCCCGGTTCTATGGCTACACCTTC. Protein: CASSQDRRARFYGYTF.

The chain uses TRBV1 and TRBJ2-1; the DNA was not compared with TRBD1, the D call given in the table. TRBV1 is marked as a pseudogene. There are 19 residues in the CDR3. CDR3 sequence: CTSSQAHRGRDSYYNEQFF. The CDR3, as DNA: TGCACCAGCAGCCAAGCACACAGGGGGCGAGACTCCTATTACAATGAGCAGTTCTTC.

V is TRBV20-1 and J is TRBJ2-3; no firm D call. CDR1 and CDR2 (germline): DFQATT, SNEGSKA (reference sequence). CDR3 length: 14 amino acids. Deletions cut 0 bases from V and 4 bases from J, with 11 bases between. CDR3 region: CSAREAAPADTQYF. The DNA of the CDR3 is TGCAGTGCTAGAGAAGCTGCTCCCGCAGATACGCAGTATTTT.

This chain uses TRBV20-1 with TRBJ2-3; 8 bases match TRBD2. The V gene's germline CDR1 is DFQATT and CDR2 SNEGSKA (reference sequence). The CDR3 runs to 14 residues. With 6 bases clipped from V and 4 bases from J, the junction kept 9 bases outside the gene matches. In DNA, the CDR3 is TGCAGTGCGACCGGGACTAGTCCGTCAGATACGCAGTATTTT. Protein sequence: CSATGTSPSDTQYF.

The genes are TRBV20-1 and TRBJ1-2; tentatively, D is TRBD1 (5 bases). V lost 3 bases and J 2 bases, leaving 16 bases between the germline ends. CDR1 is DFQATT and CDR2 is SNEGSKA in the germline V gene (reference sequence). The CDR3 totals 15 residues. In nucleotides, the CDR3 is TGCAGTGCTAGCGTGATACAGGTCTCCAACTATGGCTACACCTTC. Its translation is CSASVIQVSNYGYTF.

The V call is TRBV7-9, the J call TRBJ2-3, with 10 bases that match TRBD2. The CDR3 sequence is 13 residues long. V lost 6 bases and J lost 6; bases outside the gene matches: 3. Germline V gives CDR1 SEHNR, CDR2 FQNEAQ (reference sequence). The CDR3 loop reads CASSYSGGDTQYF. The CDR3 DNA reads as TGTGCCAGCAGTTATAGCGGGGGGGATACGCAGTATTTT. Drawing the rest from reference TRBV7-9 and TRBJ2-3, the complete variable domain is DTGVSQNPRHKITKRGQNVTFRCDPISEHNRLYWYRQTLGQGPEFLTYFQNEAQLEKSRLLSDRFSAERPKGSFSTLEIQRTEQGDSAMYLCASSYSGGDTQYFGPGTRLTVL.

The chain uses TRBV14 and TRBJ1-2; 9 nucleotides align to TRBD1. The V gene end was trimmed by 5 bases and the J gene end by 7 bases; junction bases not matched to a gene: 11. CDR1 and CDR2 (germline): SGHDN, FVKESK. CDR3 length equals 15 residues. Here the CDR3 DNA reads TGTGCCAGCAGCGGATACAGGGGGCGCTTCGGTGGCTACACCTTC. It specifies CASSGYRGRFGGYTF.

The genes are TRBV9 and TRBJ2-7; possibly TRBD1 for D (6 bases). This CDR3 spans 14 amino acids. V lost 2 bases and J 1 base, leaving 10 bases between the germline ends. Germline lookup yields CDR1 SGDLS and CDR2 YYNGEE. Written as DNA, the CDR3 is TGTGCCAGCAGCGTCTCGGACAGATCCTACGAGCAGTACTTC. It translates to CASSVSDRSYEQYF.

The J gene is TRBJ1-6, the V gene TRBV4-1; D gene ambiguous. Germline CDR1 and CDR2: MGHRA and YSYEKL. V was shortened by 2 bases and J by 10 bases, with 6 bases between the two germline ends. This CDR3 has 12 amino acids. DNA of the CDR3: TGCGCCAGCAGCCAATACCCCTCACCCCTCCACTTT. Residues: CASSQYPSPLHF.

The chain links TRBV5-1 to TRBJ1-5; D might be TRBD1 (6 bases). V was shortened by 0 bases and J by 3 bases, with 7 bases between the two germline ends. CDR3 length: 14 amino acids. From germline, CDR1 is SGHRS and CDR2 YFSETQ. CDR3 sequence (DNA): TGCGCCAGCAGCTTGGGACAGGCCAATCAGCCCCAGCATTTT. Translation gives CASSLGQANQPQHF.

The chain couples TRBV5-1 to TRBJ2-3; possible D gene TRBD2, 5 bases. Germline CDR1 SGHRS, CDR2 YFSETQ. The V end was cut by 0 bases, the J end by 2 bases, with 10 bases between. The length of the CDR3 is 15 residues. The CDR3 loop is CASSLAYGNTDTQYF. The CDR3 DNA is TGCGCCAGCAGCTTGGCTTACGGGAACACAGATACGCAGTATTTT.

The chain joins TRBV6-5 to TRBJ2-1, with 11 bases lining up with TRBD2. Germline V lookup: CDR1 MNHEY, CDR2 SVGAGI. Trimming took 2 bases from V and 6 from J; bases not matched to a gene: 0. This CDR3 spans 14 amino acids. CDR3 DNA sequence: TGTGCCAGCAGTTACGGGACTAGCGGCAATGAGCAGTTCTTC. Translating gives CASSYGTSGNEQFF.

V is TRBV7-9 and J is TRBJ2-3; weak D call: TRBD2 (5 bases). Trimming cost V 4 bases and J 6 bases, with 14 bases left between them. Germline V lookup: CDR1 SEHNR, CDR2 FQNEAQ (reference sequence). CDR3 size: 14 residues. In nucleotides, the CDR3 is TGTGCCAGCAGCTCCTCATCGGGGTCGGATACGCAGTATTTT. This codes for CASSSSSGSDTQYF.

The chain is built from TRBV30 and TRBJ2-2; D not certain. Between the trimmed V and J ends, which lost 1 base and 5 bases, there was a span of 14 bases. The CDR3 is made up of 15 amino acids. Germline V CDR1 and CDR2: GTSNPN, SVGIG (reference sequence). The CDR3 DNA reads as TGTGCCTGGAGTGGATCGTGGGTCGTGACCGGGGAGCTGTTTTTT. It specifies CAWSGSWVVTGELFF.

The chain carries TRBV23-1 and TRBJ2-6; D might be TRBD1 (5 bases). TRBV23-1 falls under the ORF class, with uncertain function. This CDR3 is 16 amino acids long. V lost 11 bases and J 0 bases, leaving 17 bases between the germline ends. CDR3 nucleotide sequence: TGCGCCTCTACGTACAGGCTAATCTCTGGGGCCAACGTCCTGACTTTC. Encoded protein: CASTYRLISGANVLTF.

The V gene is TRBV30, the J gene TRBJ1-1; D is undetermined. V was pared by 0 bases and J by 11 bases, with 16 bases between. CDR1 and CDR2 from the germline V gene are GTSNPN and SVGIG (reference sequence). The CDR3 has 13 amino acids. CDR3 sequence: CAWSVGQSIVAFF. The CDR3 DNA follows: TGTGCCTGGAGTGTTGGGCAGTCTATCGTGGCTTTCTTT.

The V gene is TRBV4-2, the J gene TRBJ1-2; D call uncertain. V was shortened by 1 base and J by 7 bases, with 4 bases between the two germline ends. This CDR3 is built from 11 residues. Germline assignment: CDR1 LGHNA and CDR2 YNFKEQ. CDR3 region: CASSQVSGYTF. For the CDR3, the DNA is TGTGCCAGCAGCCAAGTATCTGGCTACACCTTC.

The genes are TRBV4-3 and TRBJ1-4; possible D gene TRBD1, 5 bases. V was shortened by 0 bases and J by 4 bases, with 9 bases between the two germline ends. Germline assignment: CDR1 LGHNA and CDR2 YSLEER. CDR3 length: 15 amino acids. CDR3 protein: CASSQDWGLNEKLFF. The DNA of the CDR3 is TGCGCCAGCAGCCAAGACTGGGGCCTTAATGAAAAACTGTTTTTT.

The chain recombines TRBV3-1 with TRBJ2-5; perhaps TRBD1 as D (5 bases). Germline CDR1 LGHDT, CDR2 YNNKEL (reference sequence). V dropped 0 bases and J dropped 7 bases, with 6 bases sitting between them. The CDR3 consists of 12 residues. DNA for the CDR3: TGTGCCAGCAGCCAAGAGGGGCGGACCCAGTACTTC. It codes for CASSQEGRTQYF.

The chain is built from TRBV18 and TRBJ2-5; D unresolved. The CDR3 spans 13 residues. Trimming cost V 4 bases and J 5 bases, with 11 bases left between them. Germline CDR1 and CDR2: KGHSH and LQKENI. The CDR3 sequence is CASSQSLGETQYF. The DNA for the CDR3 is TGTGCCAGCTCACAGTCGCTCGGGGAGACCCAGTACTTC. Variable domain in full (rest from reference TRBV18 and TRBJ2-5): NAGVMQNPRHLVRRRGQEARLRCSPMKGHSHVYWYRQLPEEGLKFMVYLQKENIIDESGMPKERFSAEFPKEGPSILRIQQVVRGDSAAYFCASSQSLGETQYFGPGTRLLVL.

The V gene is TRBV27, the J gene TRBJ2-6; a possible D gene is TRBD1 (5 bases). In germline, CDR1 is MNHEY, CDR2 SMNVEV (reference sequence). Between the trimmed V and J ends, which lost 3 bases and 3 bases, there was a span of 12 bases. The CDR3 loop spans 16 amino acids. The CDR3 spells CASSFYPGFGANVLTF. DNA of the CDR3: TGTGCCAGCAGTTTCTACCCAGGGTTTGGGGCCAACGTCCTGACTTTC.

The chain has TRBV20-1 and TRBJ2-6; the D gene is possibly TRBD2 (5 bases). There are 15 residues in the CDR3. Trimming stripped 0 bases from V and 1 base from J, with 7 bases between. Looked up from germline, CDR1 is DFQATT and CDR2 is SNEGSKA (reference sequence). The CDR3 reads CSARDPGSGANVLTF. The CDR3 DNA sequence: TGCAGTGCTAGAGATCCGGGGTCTGGGGCCAACGTCCTGACTTTC.

In DNA, the CDR3 is TGTGCCAGTAGTATAATGAACAGACAAGAGACCCAGTACTTC. Translated: CASSIMNRQETQYF. The chain links TRBV19 to TRBJ2-5; D gene uncertain. The CDR3 length is 14 residues. Germline-derived CDR1 and CDR2 are LNHDA and SQIVND (reference sequence). With 2 bases removed from V and 2 bases from J, the gap between germline ends came to 9 bases.

V and J are TRBV12-3 or TRBV12-4 and TRBJ2-1, with D hard to call. CDR3 length: 12 residues. Trimming took off 6 bases at V and 10 bases at J, with 13 bases between the two ends. DNA of the CDR3: TGTGCCAGCAGCAATCCCTCTGGGGAGCAGTTCTTC. It specifies CASSNPSGEQFF.

This chain links TRBV21-1 with TRBJ2-2; the D segment call TRBD1 is taken from the table without a DNA check. TRBV21-1 has pseudogene status. The CDR3 extends over 16 amino acids. The CDR3 nucleotides read TGTGCCAGCAGCACCGGGACAGGGTGCCTCACCGGGGAGCTGTTTTTT. Protein: CASSTGTGCLTGELFF.

V and J are TRBV30 and TRBJ1-2; 9 positions agree with TRBD1. The germline gives CDR1 GTSNPN, CDR2 SVGIG (reference sequence). This CDR3 has 16 residues. V lost 2 bases to trimming and J lost 7 bases; unmatched junction nucleotides: 14. CDR3 DNA sequence: TGTGCCTGGAGTCCTCCCCTCCTACAGGGGGCTGGTGGCTACACCTTC. This gives the protein CAWSPPLLQGAGGYTF.